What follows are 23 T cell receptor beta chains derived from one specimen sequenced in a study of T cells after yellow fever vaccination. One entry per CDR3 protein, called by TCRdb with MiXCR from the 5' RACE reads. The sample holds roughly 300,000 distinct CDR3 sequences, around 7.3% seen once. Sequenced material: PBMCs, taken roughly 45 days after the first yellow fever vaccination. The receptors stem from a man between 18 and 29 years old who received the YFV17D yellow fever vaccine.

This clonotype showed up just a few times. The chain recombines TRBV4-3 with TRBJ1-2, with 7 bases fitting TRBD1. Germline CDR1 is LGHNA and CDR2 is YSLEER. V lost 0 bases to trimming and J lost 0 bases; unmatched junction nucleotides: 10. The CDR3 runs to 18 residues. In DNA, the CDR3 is TGCGCCAGCAGCCAAGACTGGGGACAGCAGCTTTCTAACTATGGCTACACCTTC. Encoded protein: CASSQDWGQQLSNYGYTF.

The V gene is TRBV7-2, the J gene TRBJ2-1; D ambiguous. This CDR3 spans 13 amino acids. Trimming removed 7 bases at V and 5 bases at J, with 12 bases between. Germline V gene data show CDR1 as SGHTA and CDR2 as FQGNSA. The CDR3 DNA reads TGTGCCAGCACCCCTCCCGCGGACAATGAGCAGTTCTTC. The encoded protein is CASTPPADNEQFF.

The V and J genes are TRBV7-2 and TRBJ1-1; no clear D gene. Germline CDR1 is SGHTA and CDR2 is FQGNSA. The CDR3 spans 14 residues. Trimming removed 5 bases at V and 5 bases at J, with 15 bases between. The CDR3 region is CASSPGVFRTEAFF. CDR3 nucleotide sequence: TGTGCCAGCAGCCCCGGCGTGTTTCGTACTGAAGCTTTCTTT.

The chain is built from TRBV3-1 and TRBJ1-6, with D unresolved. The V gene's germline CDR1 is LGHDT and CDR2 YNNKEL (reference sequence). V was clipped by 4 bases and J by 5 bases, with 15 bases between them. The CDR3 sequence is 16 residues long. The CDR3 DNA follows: TGTGCCAGCAGCCCTACAGCAGCTGGGGATAATTCACCCCTCCACTTT. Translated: CASSPTAAGDNSPLHF.

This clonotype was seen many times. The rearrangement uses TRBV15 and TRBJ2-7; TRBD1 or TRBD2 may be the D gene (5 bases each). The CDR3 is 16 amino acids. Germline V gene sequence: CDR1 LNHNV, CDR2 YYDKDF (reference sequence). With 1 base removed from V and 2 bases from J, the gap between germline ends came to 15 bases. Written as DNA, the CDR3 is TGTGCCACCAGCAGAGTCAGGGACCGTCCCACCTACGAGCAGTACTTC. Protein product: CATSRVRDRPTYEQYF. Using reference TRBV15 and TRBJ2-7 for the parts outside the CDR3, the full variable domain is DAMVIQNPRYQVTQFGKPVTLSCSQTLNHNVMYWYQQKSSQAPKLLFHYYDKDFNNEADTPDNFQSRRPNTSFCFLDIRSPGLGDTAMYLCATSRVRDRPTYEQYFGPGTRLTVT.

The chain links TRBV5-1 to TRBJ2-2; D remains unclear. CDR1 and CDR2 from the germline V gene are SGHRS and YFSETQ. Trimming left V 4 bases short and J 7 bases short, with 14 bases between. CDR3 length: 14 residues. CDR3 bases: TGCGCCAGCAGCCTCCCGCCTGGGATCGGGGAGCTGTTTTTT. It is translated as CASSLPPGIGELFF.

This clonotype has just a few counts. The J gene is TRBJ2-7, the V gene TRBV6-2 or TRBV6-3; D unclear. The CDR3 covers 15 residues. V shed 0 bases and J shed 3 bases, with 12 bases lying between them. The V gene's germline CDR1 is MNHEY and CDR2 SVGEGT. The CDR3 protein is CASSYSRWKVYEQYV. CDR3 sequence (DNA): TGTGCCAGCAGTTACTCGCGGTGGAAGGTCTACGAGCAGTACGTC.

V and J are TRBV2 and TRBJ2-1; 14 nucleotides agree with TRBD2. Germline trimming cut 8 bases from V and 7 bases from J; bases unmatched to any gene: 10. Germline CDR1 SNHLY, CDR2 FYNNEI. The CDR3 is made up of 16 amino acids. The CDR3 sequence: CASGGTSGGSGNEQFF. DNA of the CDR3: TGTGCCAGCGGGGGGACTAGCGGGGGCTCGGGGAATGAGCAGTTCTTC.

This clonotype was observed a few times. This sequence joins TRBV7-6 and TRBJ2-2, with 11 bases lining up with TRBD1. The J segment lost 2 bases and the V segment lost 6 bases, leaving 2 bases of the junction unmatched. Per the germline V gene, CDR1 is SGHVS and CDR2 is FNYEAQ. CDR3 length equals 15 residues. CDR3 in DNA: TGTGCCAGCAGTTGGACAGGGGGCAACACCGGGGAGCTGTTTTTT. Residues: CASSWTGGNTGELFF.

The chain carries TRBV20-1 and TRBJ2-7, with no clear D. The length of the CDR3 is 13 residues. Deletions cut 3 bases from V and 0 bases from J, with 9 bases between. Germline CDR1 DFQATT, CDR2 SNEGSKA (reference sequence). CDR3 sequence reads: CSASSRDSYEQYV. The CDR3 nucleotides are TGCAGTGCTAGTAGTAGGGACTCCTACGAGCAGTACGTC.

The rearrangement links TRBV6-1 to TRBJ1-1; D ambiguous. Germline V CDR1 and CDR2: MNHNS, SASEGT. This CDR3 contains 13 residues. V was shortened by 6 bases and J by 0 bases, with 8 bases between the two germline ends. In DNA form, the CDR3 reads TGTGCCAGCAGGGACGGCTTGAACACTGAAGCTTTCTTT. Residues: CASRDGLNTEAFF.

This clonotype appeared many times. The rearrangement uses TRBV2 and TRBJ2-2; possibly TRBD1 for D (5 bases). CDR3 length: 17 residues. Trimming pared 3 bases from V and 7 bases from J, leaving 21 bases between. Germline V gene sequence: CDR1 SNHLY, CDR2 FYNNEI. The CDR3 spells CASSEMTASVGNGELFF. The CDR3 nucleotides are TGTGCCAGCAGTGAGATGACAGCCTCGGTAGGAAACGGGGAGCTGTTTTTT.

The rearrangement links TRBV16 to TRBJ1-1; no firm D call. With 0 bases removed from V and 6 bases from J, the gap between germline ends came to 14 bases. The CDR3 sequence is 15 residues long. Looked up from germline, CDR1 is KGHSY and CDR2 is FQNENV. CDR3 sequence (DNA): TGTGCCAGCAGCCAATCGGGATCGGGGTTCGCTGAAGCTTTCTTT. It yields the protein CASSQSGSGFAEAFF.

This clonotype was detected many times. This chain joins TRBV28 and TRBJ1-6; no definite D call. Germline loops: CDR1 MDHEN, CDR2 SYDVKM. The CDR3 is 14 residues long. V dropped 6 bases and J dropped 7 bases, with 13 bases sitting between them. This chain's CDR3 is CASSFPGDNSPLHF. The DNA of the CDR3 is TGTGCCAGCAGCTTTCCAGGAGACAATTCACCCCTCCACTTT.

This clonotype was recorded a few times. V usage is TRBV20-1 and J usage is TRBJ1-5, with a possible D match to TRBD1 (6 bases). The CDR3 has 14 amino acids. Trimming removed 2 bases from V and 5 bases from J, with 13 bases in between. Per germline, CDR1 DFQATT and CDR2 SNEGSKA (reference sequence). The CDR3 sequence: CSARNRDTHQPQHF. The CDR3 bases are TGCAGTGCTAGAAACCGGGACACCCATCAGCCCCAGCATTTT.

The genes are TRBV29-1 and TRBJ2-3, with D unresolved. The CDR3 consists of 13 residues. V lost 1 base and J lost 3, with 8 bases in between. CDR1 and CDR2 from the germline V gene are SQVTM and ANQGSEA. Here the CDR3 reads CSVEVGLTDTQYF. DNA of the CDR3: TGCAGCGTTGAAGTAGGCCTTACAGATACGCAGTATTTT.

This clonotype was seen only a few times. CDR3 region: CASSLPPSGGADEQFF. The DNA for the CDR3 is TGTGCCAGCAGTTTACCCCCTAGCGGGGGGGCCGATGAGCAGTTCTTC. This chain joins TRBV27 and TRBJ2-1; TRBD2 matches at 12 bases. J gave up 8 bases and V 2 bases, and 7 bases lay outside the gene matches. The V gene's germline CDR1 is MNHEY and CDR2 SMNVEV (reference sequence). This CDR3 is built from 16 residues.

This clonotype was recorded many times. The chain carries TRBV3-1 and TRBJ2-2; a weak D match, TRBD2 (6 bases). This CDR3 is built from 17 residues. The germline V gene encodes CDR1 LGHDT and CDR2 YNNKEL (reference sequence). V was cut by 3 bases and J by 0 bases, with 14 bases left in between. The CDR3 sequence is CASSHSYWGANTGELFF. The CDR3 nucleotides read TGTGCCAGCAGCCATAGTTACTGGGGGGCGAACACCGGGGAGCTGTTTTTT.

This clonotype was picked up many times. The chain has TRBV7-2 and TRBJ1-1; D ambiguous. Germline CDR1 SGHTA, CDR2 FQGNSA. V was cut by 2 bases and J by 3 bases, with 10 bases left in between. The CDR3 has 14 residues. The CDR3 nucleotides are TGTGCCAGCAGCTTAAAGCCCGAACACACTGAAGCTTTCTTT. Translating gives CASSLKPEHTEAFF. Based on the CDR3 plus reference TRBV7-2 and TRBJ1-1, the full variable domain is GAGVSQSPSNKVTEKGKDVELRCDPISGHTALYWYRQSLGQGLEFLIYFQGNSAPDKSGLPSDRFSAERTGGSVSTLTIQRTQQEDSAVYLCASSLKPEHTEAFFGQGTRLTVV.

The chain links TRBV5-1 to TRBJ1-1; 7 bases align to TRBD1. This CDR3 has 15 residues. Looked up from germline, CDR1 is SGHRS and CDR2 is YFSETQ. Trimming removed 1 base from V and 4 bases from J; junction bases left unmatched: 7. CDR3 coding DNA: TGCGCCAGCAGCTTGACAGGGGAGTGGACCACTGAAGCTTTCTTT. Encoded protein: CASSLTGEWTTEAFF.

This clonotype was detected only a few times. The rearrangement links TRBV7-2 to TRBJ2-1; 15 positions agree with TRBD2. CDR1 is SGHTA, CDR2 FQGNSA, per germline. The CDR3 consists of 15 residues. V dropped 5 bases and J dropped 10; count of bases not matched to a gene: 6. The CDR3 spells CASSGLAGGQFEQFF. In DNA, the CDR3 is TGTGCCAGCAGCGGACTAGCGGGGGGGCAATTCGAGCAGTTCTTC.

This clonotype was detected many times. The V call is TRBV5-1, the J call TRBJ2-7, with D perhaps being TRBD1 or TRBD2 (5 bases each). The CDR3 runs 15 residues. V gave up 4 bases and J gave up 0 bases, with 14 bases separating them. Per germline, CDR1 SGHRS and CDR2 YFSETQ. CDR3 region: CASSTAGADSYEQYV. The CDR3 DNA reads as TGCGCCAGCAGCACCGCCGGGGCAGACTCCTACGAGCAGTACGTC.

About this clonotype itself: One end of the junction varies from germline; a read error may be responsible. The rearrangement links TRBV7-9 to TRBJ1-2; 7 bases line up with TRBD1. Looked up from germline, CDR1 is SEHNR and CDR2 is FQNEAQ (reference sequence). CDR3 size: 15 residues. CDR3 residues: CASSSKTGTEYDYTF. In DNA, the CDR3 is TGTGCCAGCAGCTCAAAAACCGGGACAGAGTATGACTACACCTTC.